Listed below are T cell receptor beta chains from one sample, sequenced in a study of blood T cell repertoires in COVID-19. This table comes from immunoSEQ multiplex PCR, and its TCRdb copy is limited to in-frame clones, with some not included. This table holds roughly 200,000 clones, 88% found once. Specimen: peripheral blood. Every receptor here comes from a man in his late teens or twenties with active or convalescent COVID-19. Each CDR3 is given with its conserved first and last residue. A D gene is named only where the DNA matches it firmly. The listing skips clone size in some rows; elsewhere it reads once, few, many or a size class.

d_call j_call v_call clone_size cdr3_aa cdr3_nt
TRBD2 TRBJ2-3 TRBV7-3 . CASSPLAGADTQYF TGTGCCAGCAGCCCTCTGGCGGGGGCAGATACGCAGTATTTT
. TRBJ2-5 TRBV6-6 . CASSITSGRGETQYF TGTGCCAGCAGTATTACGTCGGGCAGGGGTGAGACCCAGTACTTC
. TRBJ2-7 TRBV3-1/TRBV3-2 . CASSQTVGEQYF TGTGCCAGCAGCCAGACAGTTGGCGAGCAGTACTTC
. TRBJ2-3 TRBV5-5 . CASSLDTGKSTDTQYF TGTGCCAGCAGCTTGGATACAGGGAAAAGCACAGATACGCAGTATTTT
. TRBJ1-2 TRBV9 . CASSVLQGRGGYTF TGTGCCAGCAGCGTCCTACAGGGAAGAGGCGGCTACACCTTC
TRBD1 TRBJ1-5 TRBV30 . CAWTGQGEVQPQHF TGTGCCTGGACTGGACAGGGGGAGGTTCAGCCCCAGCATTTT
TRBD1 TRBJ1-2 TRBV18 once CASSPVQGADYGYTF TGTGCCAGCTCACCCGTACAGGGGGCGGACTATGGCTACACCTTC
TRBD2 TRBJ2-1 TRBV5-4 . CASSPGQPGTSQRLGEQFF TGTGCCAGCAGCCCGGGACAGCCAGGGACTAGCCAAAGGTTGGGTGAGCAGTTCTTC
TRBD1 TRBJ1-5 TRBV5-4 . CASSPYPGQGNYQPQHF TGTGCCAGCAGCCCATACCCGGGACAGGGAAACTATCAGCCCCAGCATTTT
. TRBJ1-2 TRBV30 . CAWMDIYGYTF TGTGCCTGGATGGACATTTATGGCTACACCTTC
. TRBJ1-1 TRBV3-1/TRBV3-2 . CASSPRHRRGNTEAFF TGTGCCAGCAGCCCACGACACAGGCGGGGGAACACTGAAGCTTTCTTT
. TRBJ2-3 TRBV7-3 once CASSLNGAITDTQYF TGTGCCAGCAGCTTAAATGGGGCCATCACAGATACGCAGTATTTT
TRBD2 TRBJ2-7 TRBV19 once CASKPAGGNEQYF TGTGCCAGTAAACCGGCGGGGGGAAACGAGCAGTACTTC
TRBD1 TRBJ1-2 TRBV9 . CASSVDRAGYGYTF TGTGCCAGCAGCGTCGACAGGGCGGGCTATGGCTACACCTTC
. TRBJ2-2 TRBV11-1 . CASSPIRWLGELFF TGTGCCAGCAGCCCGATTAGATGGTTAGGGGAGCTGTTTTTT
TRBD2 TRBJ2-5 TRBV2 . CASSRGAQETQYF TGTGCCAGCTCGCGGGGGGCACAAGAGACCCAGTACTTC
TRBD2 TRBJ2-7 TRBV27 . CASSSRTSPHEQYF TGTGCCAGCAGTTCAAGGACTAGCCCCCACGAGCAGTACTTC
TRBD1 TRBJ1-1 TRBV5-1 . CASSFGQGVTEAFF TGCGCCAGCAGCTTCGGACAGGGAGTGACTGAAGCTTTCTTT
. TRBJ1-1 TRBV7-9 . CASSLGATEAFF TGTGCCAGCAGCCTGGGGGCCACTGAAGCTTTCTTT
. TRBJ1-3 TRBV9 . CASKPSSGNTIYF TGTGCCAGCAAACCCAGCTCTGGAAACACCATATATTTT
TRBD2 TRBJ2-5 TRBV5-8 . CASSFYGSGGEETQYF TGTGCCAGCAGCTTTTACGGTAGCGGGGGAGAAGAGACCCAGTACTTC
TRBD1 TRBJ2-1 TRBV2 . CASSDELGQGTVPFF TGTGCCAGCAGTGACGAACTAGGACAGGGGACGGTGCCGTTCTTC
TRBD2 TRBJ2-1 TRBV20-1 few CSASRGLADYNEQFF TGCAGTGCTAGTAGGGGACTAGCGGATTACAATGAGCAGTTCTTC
. TRBJ2-5 TRBV7-2 . CASSTQGGGGRTQTQYF TGTGCCAGCAGCACCCAGGGAGGGGGCGGGAGGACGCAGACCCAGTACTTC
TRBD1 TRBJ1-5 TRBV19 . CASSKWDSDQPQHF TGTGCCAGTAGTAAATGGGACAGCGATCAGCCCCAGCATTTT
. TRBJ2-1 TRBV5-1 . CASSPGLTYYNEQFF TGCGCCAGCAGCCCCGGACTCACTTACTACAATGAGCAGTTCTTC
. TRBJ1-3 TRBV19 . CASTKGRAENTIYF TGTGCCAGTACCAAGGGCAGGGCTGAAAACACCATATATTTT
TRBD1 TRBJ1-5 TRBV25-1 . CASSVNIGTGDNQPQHF TGTGCCAGCAGTGTAAACATTGGGACAGGCGACAATCAGCCCCAGCATTTT
. TRBJ1-2 TRBV6-5 . CASRNREPFYGYTF TGTGCCAGCAGGAACAGGGAGCCTTTCTATGGCTACACCTTC
TRBD2 TRBJ2-3 TRBV6-7 . CASEDSGVYTDTQYF TGTGCCAGCGAGGATAGCGGGGTATACACAGATACGCAGTATTTT
TRBD1 TRBJ2-7 TRBV6-5 . CASSYTPTGASNEQYF TGTGCCAGCAGTTACACTCCTACAGGGGCTTCCAACGAGCAGTACTTC
. TRBJ1-5 TRBV27 few CASRSGSLPQHF TGTGCCAGCAGGTCGGGGTCGTTGCCCCAGCATTTT
TRBD1 TRBJ2-7 TRBV19 . CASSIDATGGIYEQYF TGTGCCAGTAGTATAGATGCGACAGGGGGCATCTACGAGCAGTACTTC
. TRBJ1-5 TRBV11-1 . CASSRTQDQPQHF TGTGCCAGCAGCCGAACACAGGATCAGCCCCAGCATTTT
. TRBJ2-7 TRBV9 . CASSVGSTSYEQYF TGTGCCAGCAGCGTAGGATCGACAAGCTACGAGCAGTACTTC
TRBD1 TRBJ1-2 TRBV19 . CASSKMDRNNYGYTF TGTGCCAGTAGTAAGATGGACAGGAACAACTATGGCTACACCTTC
. TRBJ2-5 TRBV5-1 . CASSLEGSSVETQYF TGCGCCAGCAGCCTGGAGGGTTCTAGCGTGGAGACCCAGTACTTC
. TRBJ1-1 TRBV7-9 once CASSLTANTEAFF TGTGCCAGCAGCTTAACTGCGAACACTGAAGCTTTCTTT
. TRBJ2-1 TRBV5-6 once CASSAAGPSDRGFF TGTGCCAGCAGCGCGGCGGGACCCAGTGACCGGGGGTTCTTC
. TRBJ2-3 TRBV12-3/TRBV12-4 few CASSYSWADTQYF TGTGCCAGCAGCTACAGCTGGGCAGATACGCAGTATTTT
. TRBJ2-1 TRBV6-6 . CASRPPLAREQFF TGTGCCAGCAGGCCTCCACTAGCCCGGGAGCAGTTCTTC
. TRBJ1-5 TRBV6-2/TRBV6-3 . CASSATRQSNQPQHF TGTGCCAGCAGTGCAACCCGACAGAGCAATCAGCCCCAGCATTTT
TRBD1 TRBJ2-2 TRBV11-2 once CASSPGGRGRTGELFF TGTGCCAGCAGCCCCGGGGGCAGGGGGCGAACCGGGGAGCTGTTTTTT
. TRBJ1-5 TRBV21-1 . CASSRIHFPGNQPQHF TGTGCCAGCAGCCGTATCCACTTCCCGGGGAATCAGCCCCAGCATTTT
. TRBJ2-1 TRBV11-2 . CASSLSRRSGEQFF TGTGCCAGCAGCTTATCCCGGCGGTCTGGTGAGCAGTTCTTC
TRBD1 TRBJ2-5 TRBV2 . CASSEPGQGPETQYF TGTGCCAGCAGTGAGCCGGGACAGGGGCCAGAGACCCAGTACTTC
. TRBJ2-5 TRBV18 . CASSPSPPFLRGQETQYF TGTGCCAGCTCACCCTCCCCCCCCTTTCTACGGGGCCAAGAGACCCAGTACTTC
TRBD2 TRBJ2-1 TRBV2 . CASSPRLAGNYNEQFF TGTGCCAGCAGCCCACGCCTAGCGGGTAACTACAATGAGCAGTTCTTC
. TRBJ2-5 TRBV18 . CASSVNGRGETQYF TGTGCCAGCTCCGTGAACGGGAGAGGGGAGACCCAGTACTTC
. TRBJ2-7 TRBV5-4 . CASSLPGAPYEQYF TGTGCCAGCAGCTTGCCCGGAGCTCCATACGAGCAGTACTTC
. TRBJ1-1 TRBV7-9 few CASSLEGLTEAFF TGTGCCAGCAGCTTAGAGGGGTTGACTGAAGCTTTCTTT
. TRBJ1-2 TRBV11-2 . CASSLFGTGGYGYTF TGTGCCAGCAGCTTATTCGGAACAGGCGGCTATGGCTACACCTTC
TRBD1 TRBJ1-3 TRBV3-1/TRBV3-2 . CASSTGVAGNTIYF TGTGCCAGCAGTACAGGGGTGGCTGGAAACACCATATATTTT